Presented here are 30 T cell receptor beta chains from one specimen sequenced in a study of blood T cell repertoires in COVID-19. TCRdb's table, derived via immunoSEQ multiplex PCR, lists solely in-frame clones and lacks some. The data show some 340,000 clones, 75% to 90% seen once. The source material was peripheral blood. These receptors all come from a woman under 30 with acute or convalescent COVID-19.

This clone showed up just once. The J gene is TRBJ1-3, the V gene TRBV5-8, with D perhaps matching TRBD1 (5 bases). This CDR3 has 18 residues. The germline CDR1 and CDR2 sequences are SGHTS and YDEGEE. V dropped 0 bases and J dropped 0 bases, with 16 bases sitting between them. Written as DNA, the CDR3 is TGTGCCAGCAGCTTGGGACGGGACTCAGGAAACTCTGGAAACACCATATATTTT. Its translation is CASSLGRDSGNSGNTIYF. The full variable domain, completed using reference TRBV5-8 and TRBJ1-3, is EAGVTQSPTHLIKTRGQQATLRCSPISGHTSVYWYQQALGLGLQFLLWYDEGEERNRGNFPPRFSGRQFPNYSSELNVNALELEDSALYLCASSLGRDSGNSGNTIYFGEGSWLTVV.

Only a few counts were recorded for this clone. The CDR3 protein is CASSQERSPLHF. CDR3 nucleotide sequence: TGCGCCAGCAGCCAAGAACGGTCACCCCTCCACTTT. The chain links TRBV4-1 to TRBJ1-6; D is uncertain. Germline CDR1 and CDR2: MGHRA and YSYEKL. Trimming removed 0 bases at V and 10 bases at J, with 4 bases between. This CDR3 has 12 amino acids.

The CDR3 region is CSVGVADTQYF. The CDR3 bases are TGCAGCGTAGGAGTGGCAGATACGCAGTATTTT. The chain couples TRBV29-1 to TRBJ2-3, with D uncertain. This CDR3 spans 11 amino acids. Trimming shortened V by 6 bases and J by 4 bases, and 8 bases separated the two germline ends. Looked up from germline, CDR1 is SQVTM and CDR2 is ANQGSEA.

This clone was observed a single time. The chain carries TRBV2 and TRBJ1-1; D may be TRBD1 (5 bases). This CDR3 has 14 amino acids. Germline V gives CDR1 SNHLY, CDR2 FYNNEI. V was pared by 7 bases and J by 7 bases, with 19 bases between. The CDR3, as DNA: TGTGCCAGCATCGGGGGGGGGAATAGCGGTGAAGCTTTCTTT. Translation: CASIGGGNSGEAFF.

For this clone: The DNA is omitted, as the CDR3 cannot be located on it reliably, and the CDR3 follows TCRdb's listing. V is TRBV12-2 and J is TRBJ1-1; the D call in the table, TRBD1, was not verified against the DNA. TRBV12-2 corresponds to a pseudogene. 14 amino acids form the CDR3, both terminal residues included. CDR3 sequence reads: CASRLVGQGTEAFF.

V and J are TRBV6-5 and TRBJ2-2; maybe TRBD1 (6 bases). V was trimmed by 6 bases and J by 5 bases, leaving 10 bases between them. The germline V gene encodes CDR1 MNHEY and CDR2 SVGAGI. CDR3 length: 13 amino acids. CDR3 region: CASSVDRTGELFF. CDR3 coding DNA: TGTGCCAGCAGCGTTGACAGGACCGGGGAGCTGTTTTTT.

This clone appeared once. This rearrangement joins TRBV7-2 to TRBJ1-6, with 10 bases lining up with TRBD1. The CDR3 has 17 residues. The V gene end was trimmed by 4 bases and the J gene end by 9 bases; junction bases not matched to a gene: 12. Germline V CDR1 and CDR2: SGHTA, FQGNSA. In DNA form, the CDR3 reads TGTGCCAGCAGCTCTCCCCCGGGACAGGGGACGGGTTCACCCCTCCACTTT. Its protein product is CASSSPPGQGTGSPLHF.

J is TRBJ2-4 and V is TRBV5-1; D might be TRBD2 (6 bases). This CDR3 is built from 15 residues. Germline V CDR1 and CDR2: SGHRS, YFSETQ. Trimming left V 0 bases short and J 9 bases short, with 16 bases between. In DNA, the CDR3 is TGCGCCAGCAGCTTGGTGGCTAGCGAGGAGGGCATTCAGTACTTC. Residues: CASSLVASEEGIQYF.

The CDR3 nucleotides are TGTGCCAGCAGCTTACAGCGGGCCCCTTCCTACGAGCAGTACTTC. Translated, it gives CASSLQRAPSYEQYF. The chain recombines TRBV7-2 with TRBJ2-7, with D possibly TRBD2 on 6 matching bases. V gave up 2 bases and J gave up 1 base, with 12 bases separating them. The germline V gene encodes CDR1 SGHTA and CDR2 FQGNSA. This CDR3 is 15 amino acids long.

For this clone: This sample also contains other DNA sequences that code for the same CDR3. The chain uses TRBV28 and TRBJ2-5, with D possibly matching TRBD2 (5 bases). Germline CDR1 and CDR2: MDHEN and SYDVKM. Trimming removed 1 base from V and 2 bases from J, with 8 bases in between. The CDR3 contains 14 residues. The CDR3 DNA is TGTGCCAGCAGTTTATCACGGGGTCAAGAGACCCAGTACTTC. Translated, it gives CASSLSRGQETQYF.

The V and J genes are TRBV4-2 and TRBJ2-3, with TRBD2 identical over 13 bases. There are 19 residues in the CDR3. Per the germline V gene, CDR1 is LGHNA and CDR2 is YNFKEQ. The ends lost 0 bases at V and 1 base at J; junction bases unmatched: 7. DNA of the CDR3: TGTGCCAGCAGCCAAGAGGCGTCACTAGCGGGAGGGCGCACAGATACGCAGTATTTT. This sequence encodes CASSQEASLAGGRTDTQYF.

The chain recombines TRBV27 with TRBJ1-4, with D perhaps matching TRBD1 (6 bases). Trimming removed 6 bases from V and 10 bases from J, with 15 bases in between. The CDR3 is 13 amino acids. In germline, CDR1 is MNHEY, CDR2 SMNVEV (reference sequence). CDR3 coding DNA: TGTGCCAGCAGCTCCCGCGGGGGCGGAAAACTGTTTTTT. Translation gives CASSSRGGGKLFF.

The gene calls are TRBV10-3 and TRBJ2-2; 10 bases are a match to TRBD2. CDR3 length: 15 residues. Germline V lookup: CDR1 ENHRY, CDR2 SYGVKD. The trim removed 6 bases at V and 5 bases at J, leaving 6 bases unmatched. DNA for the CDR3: TGTGCCATCAGCGGAGCGGGGGGGAGTACCGGGGAGCTGTTTTTT. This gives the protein CAISGAGGSTGELFF.

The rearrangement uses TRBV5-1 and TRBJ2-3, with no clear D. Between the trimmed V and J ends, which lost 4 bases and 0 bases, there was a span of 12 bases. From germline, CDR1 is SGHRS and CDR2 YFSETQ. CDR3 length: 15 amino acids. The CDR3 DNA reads TGCGCCAGCAGCGGTGAGACACTCAGCACAGATACGCAGTATTTT. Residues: CASSGETLSTDTQYF.

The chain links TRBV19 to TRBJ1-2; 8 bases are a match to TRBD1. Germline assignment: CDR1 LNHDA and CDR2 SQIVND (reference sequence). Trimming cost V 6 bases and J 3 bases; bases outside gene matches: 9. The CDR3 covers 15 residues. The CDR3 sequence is CASSLTGVLYYGYTF. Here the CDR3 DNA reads TGTGCCAGTAGCCTGACAGGGGTACTATACTATGGCTACACCTTC. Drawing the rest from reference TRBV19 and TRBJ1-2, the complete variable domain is DGGITQSPKYLFRKEGQNVTLSCEQNLNHDAMYWYRQDPGQGLRLIYYSQIVNDFQKGDIAEGYSVSREKKESFPLTVTSAQKNPTAFYLCASSLTGVLYYGYTFGSGTRLTVV.

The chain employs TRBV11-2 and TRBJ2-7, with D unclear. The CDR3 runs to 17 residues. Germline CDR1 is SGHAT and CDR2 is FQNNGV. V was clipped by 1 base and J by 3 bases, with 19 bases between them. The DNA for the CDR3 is TGTGCCAGCAGCTTAGGTACATCCTTACTACAACACTACGAGCAGTACTTC. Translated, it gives CASSLGTSLLQHYEQYF. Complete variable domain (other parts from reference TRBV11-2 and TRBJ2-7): EAGVAQSPRYKIIEKRQSVAFWCNPISGHATLYWYQQILGQGPKLLIQFQNNGVVDDSQLPKDRFSAERLKGVDSTLKIQPAKLEDSAVYLCASSLGTSLLQHYEQYFGPGTRLTVT.

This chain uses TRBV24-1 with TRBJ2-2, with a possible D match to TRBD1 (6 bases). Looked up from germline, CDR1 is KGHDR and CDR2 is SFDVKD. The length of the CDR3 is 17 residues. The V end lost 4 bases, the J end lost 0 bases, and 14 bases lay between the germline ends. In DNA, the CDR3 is TGTGCCACCAGTGAGGCCGGGACAACACCGAACACCGGGGAGCTGTTTTTT. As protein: CATSEAGTTPNTGELFF.

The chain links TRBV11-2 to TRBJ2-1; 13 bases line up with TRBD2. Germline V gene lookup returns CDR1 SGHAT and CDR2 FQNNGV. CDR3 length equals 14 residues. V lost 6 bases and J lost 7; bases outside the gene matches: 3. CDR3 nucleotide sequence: TGTGCCAGCAGTTGGACTAGCGGGAGAAATGAGCAGTTCTTC. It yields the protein CASSWTSGRNEQFF.

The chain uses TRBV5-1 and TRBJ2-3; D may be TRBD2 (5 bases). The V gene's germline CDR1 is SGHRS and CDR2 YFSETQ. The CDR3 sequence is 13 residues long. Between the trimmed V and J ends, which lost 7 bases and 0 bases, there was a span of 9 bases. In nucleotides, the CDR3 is TGCGCCAGCCGGGAAGGGAGCACAGATACGCAGTATTTT. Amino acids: CASREGSTDTQYF.

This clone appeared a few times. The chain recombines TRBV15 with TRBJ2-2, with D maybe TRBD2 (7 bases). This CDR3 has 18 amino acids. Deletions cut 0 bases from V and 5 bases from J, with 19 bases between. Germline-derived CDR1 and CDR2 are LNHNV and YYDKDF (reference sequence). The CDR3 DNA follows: TGTGCCACCAGCAGAGATATCCCGGGGGGCGTGTGGACCGGGGAGCTGTTTTTT. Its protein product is CATSRDIPGGVWTGELFF.

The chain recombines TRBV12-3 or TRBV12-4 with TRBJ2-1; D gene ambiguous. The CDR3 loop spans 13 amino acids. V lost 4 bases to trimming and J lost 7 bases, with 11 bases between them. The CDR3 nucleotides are TGTGCCAGCAGTTCCCACTCTGCGAATGAGCAGTTCTTC. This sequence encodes CASSSHSANEQFF.

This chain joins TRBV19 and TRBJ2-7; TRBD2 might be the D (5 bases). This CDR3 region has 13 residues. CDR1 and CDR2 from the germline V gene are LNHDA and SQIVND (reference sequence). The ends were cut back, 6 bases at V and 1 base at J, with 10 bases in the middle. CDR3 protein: CASSPRESYEQYF. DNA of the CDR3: TGTGCCAGTAGCCCTCGGGAATCCTACGAGCAGTACTTC.

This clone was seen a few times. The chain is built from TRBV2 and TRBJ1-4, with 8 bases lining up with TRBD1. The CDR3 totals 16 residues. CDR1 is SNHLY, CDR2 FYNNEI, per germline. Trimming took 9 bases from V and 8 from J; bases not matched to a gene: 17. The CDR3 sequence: CASRDKTGTGREKLFF. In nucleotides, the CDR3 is TGTGCCAGTCGGGATAAGACAGGGACAGGCCGCGAAAAACTGTTTTTT.

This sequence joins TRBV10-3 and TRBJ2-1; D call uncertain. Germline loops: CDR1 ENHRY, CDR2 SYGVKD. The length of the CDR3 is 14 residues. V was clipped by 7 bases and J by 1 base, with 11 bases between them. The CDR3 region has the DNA TGTGCCATCACCCTAGACCAATCCTACAATGAGCAGTTCTTC. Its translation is CAITLDQSYNEQFF.

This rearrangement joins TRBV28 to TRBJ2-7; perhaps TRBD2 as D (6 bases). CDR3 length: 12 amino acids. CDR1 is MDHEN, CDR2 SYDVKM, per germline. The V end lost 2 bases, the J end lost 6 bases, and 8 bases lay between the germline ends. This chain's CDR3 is CASSLAGGEQYF. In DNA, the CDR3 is TGTGCCAGCAGTTTAGCCGGGGGCGAGCAGTACTTC.

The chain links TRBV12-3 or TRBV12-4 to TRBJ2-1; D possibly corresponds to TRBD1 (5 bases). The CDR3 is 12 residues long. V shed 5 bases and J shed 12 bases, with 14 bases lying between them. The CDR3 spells CASSPRGLSQFF. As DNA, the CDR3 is TGTGCCAGCAGTCCAAGGGGATTATCGCAGTTCTTC.

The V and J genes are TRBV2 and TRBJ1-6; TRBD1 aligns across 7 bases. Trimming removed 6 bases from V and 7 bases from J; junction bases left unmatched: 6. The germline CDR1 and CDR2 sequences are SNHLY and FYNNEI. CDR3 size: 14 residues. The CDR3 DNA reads TGTGCCAGCAGCGCGCAGGGGGGAAATTCACCCCTCCACTTT. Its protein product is CASSAQGGNSPLHF.

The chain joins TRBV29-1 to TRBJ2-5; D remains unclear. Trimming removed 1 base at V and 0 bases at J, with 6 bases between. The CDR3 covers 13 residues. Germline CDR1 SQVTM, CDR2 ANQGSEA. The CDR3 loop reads CSVEGLYQETQYF. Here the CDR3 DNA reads TGCAGCGTTGAAGGTCTGTACCAAGAGACCCAGTACTTC.

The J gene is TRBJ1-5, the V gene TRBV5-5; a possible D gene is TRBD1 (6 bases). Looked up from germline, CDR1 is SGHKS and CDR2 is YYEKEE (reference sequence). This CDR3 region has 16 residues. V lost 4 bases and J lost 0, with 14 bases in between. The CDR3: CASSREGVGSNQPQHF. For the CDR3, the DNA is TGTGCCAGCAGCAGGGAGGGGGTAGGTAGCAATCAGCCCCAGCATTTT.

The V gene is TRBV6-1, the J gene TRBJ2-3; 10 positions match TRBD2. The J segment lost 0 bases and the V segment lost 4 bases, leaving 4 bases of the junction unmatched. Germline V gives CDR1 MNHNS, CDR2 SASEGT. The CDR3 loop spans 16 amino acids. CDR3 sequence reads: CASSGGLALSTDTQYF. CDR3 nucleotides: TGTGCCAGCAGTGGGGGACTAGCGCTAAGCACAGATACGCAGTATTTT.